This entry describes one TCR beta chain. This sample is drawn from a study of Ad26.COV2.S vaccination and SARS-CoV-2 variants. This CDR3 is built from 17 residues. The germline V gene encodes CDR1 SGDLS and CDR2 YYNGEE. V lost 1 base, J lost 1 base, and 7 bases stayed unmatched. Documented treatment: around 19 received Ad26.COV2.S at low or high dose, single or two shots; 5 received placebo; per-sample allocation not given. Day 63 after the first injection of vaccine or placebo was the sampling time. Some clones are missing from TCRdb's copy, which holds only in-frame ones; the method was immunoSEQ multiplex PCR. The top ten hold approximately 1.6% of the sample, which has about 410,000 clones, around 93% seen once.

This TCR was sampled from a person aged 18-65 years who received the Ad26.COV2.S COVID-19 vaccine or a placebo. V and J are TRBV9 and TRBJ2-3; 9 bases align to TRBD2. The sample in question was peripheral blood, obtained in a trial of Ad26.COV2.S vaccine versus placebo. In DNA, the CDR3 is TGTGCCAGCAGCGTACGGCGGGGGGGCCGGGGCACAGATACGCAGTATTTT. Its protein product is CASSVRRGGRGTDTQYF.